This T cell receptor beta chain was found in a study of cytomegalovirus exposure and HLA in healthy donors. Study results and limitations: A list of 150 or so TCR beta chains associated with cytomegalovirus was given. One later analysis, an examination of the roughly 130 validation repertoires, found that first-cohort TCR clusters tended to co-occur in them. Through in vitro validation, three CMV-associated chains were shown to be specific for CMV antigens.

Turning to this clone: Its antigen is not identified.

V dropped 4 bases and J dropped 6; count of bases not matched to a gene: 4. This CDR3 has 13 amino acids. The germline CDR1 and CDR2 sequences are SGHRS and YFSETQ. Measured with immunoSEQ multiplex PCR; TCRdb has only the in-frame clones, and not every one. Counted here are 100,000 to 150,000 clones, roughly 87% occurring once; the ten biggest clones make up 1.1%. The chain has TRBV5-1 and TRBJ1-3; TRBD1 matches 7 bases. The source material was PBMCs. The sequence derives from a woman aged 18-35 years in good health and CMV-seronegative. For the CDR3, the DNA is TGCGCCAGCAGCCGGGACAGCTCAAACACCATATATTTT. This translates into CASSRDSSNTIYF. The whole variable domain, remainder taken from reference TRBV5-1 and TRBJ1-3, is KAGVTQTPRYLIKTRGQQVTLSCSPISGHRSVSWYQQTPGQGLQFLFEYFSETQRNKGNFPGRFSGRQFSNSRSEMNVSTLELGDSALYLCASSRDSSNTIYFGEGSWLTVV.